This TCR beta chain originates from a study of T cells in Graves' hyperthyroidism and ophthalmopathy. This CDR3 has 14 residues. The germline gives CDR1 SGHVS, CDR2 FQNEAQ. Trimming took 5 bases from V and 6 from J; bases not matched to a gene: 9. TCR beta CDR3 region amplification was performed from RNA transcripts. When the TCR CDR3 underwent first-round RT-PCR, the HTBI primer set was used. MiXCR was run by TCRdb on the multiplex PCR reads, yielding one entry per CDR3 protein. The sample has 490,000 or so distinct CDR3 sequences, around a fifth seen once. This clonotype was seen a handful of times. The sample comprised blood. The V gene is TRBV7-8, the J gene TRBJ1-1; 7 nucleotides agree with TRBD1. The sequence was obtained from a woman between 70 and 85 years old with Graves' ophthalmopathy. CDR3 sequence (DNA): TGTGCCAGCAGCCCATCGGCCGGGACAGCTGAAGCTTTCTTT. Translating it yields CASSPSAGTAEAFF.